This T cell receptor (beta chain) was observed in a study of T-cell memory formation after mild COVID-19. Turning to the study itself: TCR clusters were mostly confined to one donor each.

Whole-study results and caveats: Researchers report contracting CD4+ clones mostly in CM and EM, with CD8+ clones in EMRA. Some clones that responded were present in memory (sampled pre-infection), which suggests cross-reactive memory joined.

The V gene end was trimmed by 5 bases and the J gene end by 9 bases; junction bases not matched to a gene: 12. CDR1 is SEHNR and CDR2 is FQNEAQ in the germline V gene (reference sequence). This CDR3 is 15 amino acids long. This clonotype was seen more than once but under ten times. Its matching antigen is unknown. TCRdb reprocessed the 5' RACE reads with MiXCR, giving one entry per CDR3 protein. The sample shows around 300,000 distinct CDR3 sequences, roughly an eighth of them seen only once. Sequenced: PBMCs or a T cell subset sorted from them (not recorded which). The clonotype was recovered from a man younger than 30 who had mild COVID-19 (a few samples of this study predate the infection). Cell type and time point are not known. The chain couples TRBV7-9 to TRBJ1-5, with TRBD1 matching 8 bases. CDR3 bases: TGTGCCAGCAGCATGGGACAGGAGCCAGGTCGGCCCCAGCATTTT. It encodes CASSMGQEPGRPQHF.